This is a list of T cell receptor beta chains from one sample in a study of cytomegalovirus exposure and HLA in healthy donors. Here immunoSEQ multiplex PCR was the method, and the copy in TCRdb shows in-frame clones only, minus some. This sample carries 100,000 to 150,000 clones, around three quarters of them seen once, and the ten largest clones take around 3.3%. The sample comprised PBMCs. The origin of the receptors is a woman aged 45-59 years in good health and CMV-seronegative. Both conserved end residues are part of each CDR3. Each record gives: D gene, clone size, J gene, V gene, CDR3 protein, CDR3 DNA. A D gene is named only where the DNA matches it firmly. Clone size is given for some rows only: seen once, a few or many times, or a class if the clone is expanded.

D gene: .
clone size: .
J gene: TRBJ2-1
V gene: TRBV9
CDR3 protein: CASSVVTGSNEQFF
CDR3 DNA: TGTGCCAGCAGCGTAGTAACAGGGAGCAATGAGCAGTTCTTC

D gene: .
clone size: .
J gene: TRBJ2-1
V gene: TRBV27
CDR3 protein: CASYPSGEPIDNEQFF
CDR3 DNA: TGTGCCAGCTACCCCTCGGGGGAACCGATAGACAATGAGCAGTTCTTC

D gene: TRBD2
clone size: few
J gene: TRBJ2-2
V gene: TRBV5-1
CDR3 protein: CASSPPTSAANTGELFF
CDR3 DNA: TGCGCCAGCAGCCCTCCAACTAGCGCCGCGAACACCGGGGAGCTGTTTTTT

D gene: .
clone size: .
J gene: TRBJ2-7
V gene: TRBV27
CDR3 protein: CASSADNPYEQYF
CDR3 DNA: TGTGCCAGCAGTGCGGACAACCCCTACGAGCAGTACTTC

D gene: TRBD1
clone size: .
J gene: TRBJ2-7
V gene: TRBV29-1
CDR3 protein: CSVAPQGVFYEQYF
CDR3 DNA: TGCAGCGTTGCACCCCAGGGGGTTTTCTACGAGCAGTACTTC

D gene: TRBD1
clone size: .
J gene: TRBJ2-7
V gene: TRBV7-3
CDR3 protein: CASSAQGQGASEQYF
CDR3 DNA: TGTGCCAGCAGCGCCCAGGGACAGGGGGCGAGCGAGCAGTACTTC

D gene: TRBD1
clone size: .
J gene: TRBJ2-1
V gene: TRBV19
CDR3 protein: CASGQGTAFF
CDR3 DNA: TGTGCCAGCGGACAGGGGACAGCGTTCTTC

D gene: .
clone size: .
J gene: TRBJ2-3
V gene: TRBV7-2
CDR3 protein: CASSHDRGDTQYF
CDR3 DNA: TGTGCCAGCAGCCATGACCGGGGGGATACGCAGTATTTT

D gene: .
clone size: few
J gene: TRBJ1-2
V gene: TRBV5-1
CDR3 protein: CASSLVQGGYGYTF
CDR3 DNA: TGCGCCAGCAGCTTGGTACAGGGTGGCTATGGCTACACCTTC

D gene: TRBD1
clone size: .
J gene: TRBJ2-7
V gene: TRBV30
CDR3 protein: CAWRRQGAYEQYF
CDR3 DNA: TGTGCCTGGAGAAGACAGGGGGCCTACGAGCAGTACTTC

D gene: .
clone size: .
J gene: TRBJ2-6
V gene: TRBV7-3
CDR3 protein: CASSPSSGANVLTF
CDR3 DNA: TGTGCCAGCAGCCCCAGCTCTGGGGCCAACGTCCTGACTTTC

D gene: .
clone size: .
J gene: TRBJ2-5
V gene: TRBV5-1
CDR3 protein: CASSAGSSGGGETQYF
CDR3 DNA: TGCGCCAGCAGCGCGGGCAGCTCAGGCGGCGGGGAGACCCAGTACTTC

D gene: TRBD1
clone size: few
J gene: TRBJ1-2
V gene: TRBV29-1
CDR3 protein: CSVDSGQGFEGSGYTF
CDR3 DNA: TGCAGCGTTGATTCGGGACAGGGGTTCGAAGGTAGTGGCTACACCTTC

D gene: .
clone size: .
J gene: TRBJ2-5
V gene: TRBV5-4
CDR3 protein: CASSLVETGVNLWETQYF
CDR3 DNA: TGTGCCAGCAGCTTGGTAGAGACGGGAGTTAATCTTTGGGAGACCCAGTACTTC

D gene: .
clone size: few
J gene: TRBJ2-5
V gene: TRBV7-2
CDR3 protein: CASSPERGETQYF
CDR3 DNA: TGTGCCAGCAGCCCTGAACGGGGAGAGACCCAGTACTTC

D gene: .
clone size: few
J gene: TRBJ2-7
V gene: TRBV9
CDR3 protein: CASSVRWEAHEQYF
CDR3 DNA: TGTGCCAGCAGCGTACGCTGGGAGGCCCACGAGCAGTACTTC

D gene: .
clone size: few
J gene: TRBJ2-5
V gene: TRBV29-1
CDR3 protein: CSVEETARETQYF
CDR3 DNA: TGCAGCGTTGAGGAGACAGCCCGGGAGACCCAGTACTTC

D gene: TRBD2
clone size: .
J gene: TRBJ2-7
V gene: TRBV28
CDR3 protein: CASRKTSDVSYEQYF
CDR3 DNA: TGTGCCAGCAGAAAAACTAGCGACGTCTCCTACGAGCAGTACTTC

D gene: TRBD2
clone size: .
J gene: TRBJ2-2
V gene: TRBV7-3
CDR3 protein: CASSTGLAGAGELFF
CDR3 DNA: TGTGCCAGCAGCACTGGACTAGCGGGAGCCGGGGAGCTGTTTTTT

D gene: .
clone size: once
J gene: TRBJ1-1
V gene: TRBV19
CDR3 protein: CASSTVPGRDTEAFF
CDR3 DNA: TGTGCCAGTAGTACGGTCCCGGGCAGGGACACTGAAGCTTTCTTT

D gene: .
clone size: .
J gene: TRBJ2-7
V gene: TRBV19
CDR3 protein: CASSTQGNPYEQYF
CDR3 DNA: TGTGCCAGTAGTACTCAGGGTAATCCCTACGAGCAGTACTTC

D gene: TRBD1
clone size: .
J gene: TRBJ1-1
V gene: TRBV7-9
CDR3 protein: CASSATGIEAFF
CDR3 DNA: TGTGCCAGCAGCGCGACAGGGATTGAAGCTTTCTTT

D gene: TRBD1
clone size: once
J gene: TRBJ1-1
V gene: TRBV2
CDR3 protein: CASRGGLGTEAFF
CDR3 DNA: TGTGCCAGCAGAGGGGGCTTAGGAACTGAAGCTTTCTTT

D gene: .
clone size: .
J gene: TRBJ2-4
V gene: TRBV20-1
CDR3 protein: CSASRENIQYF
CDR3 DNA: TGCAGTGCTAGCAGGGAAAACATTCAGTACTTC

D gene: .
clone size: few
J gene: TRBJ2-1
V gene: TRBV7-8
CDR3 protein: CASSPPLSGNEQFF
CDR3 DNA: TGTGCCAGCAGCCCGCCCCTGAGCGGCAATGAGCAGTTCTTC

D gene: TRBD2
clone size: .
J gene: TRBJ2-6
V gene: TRBV14
CDR3 protein: CASSTGGTGANVLTF
CDR3 DNA: TGTGCCAGCAGCACGGGGGGAACTGGGGCCAACGTCCTGACTTTC

D gene: .
clone size: .
J gene: TRBJ1-2
V gene: TRBV7-2
CDR3 protein: CASSGRQKYYGYTF
CDR3 DNA: TGTGCCAGCAGCGGCCGGCAGAAGTACTACGGCTACACCTTC

D gene: TRBD1
clone size: .
J gene: TRBJ1-1
V gene: TRBV13
CDR3 protein: CASSLGRDRGGTEAFF
CDR3 DNA: TGTGCCAGCAGCTTAGGCCGGGACAGGGGTGGCACTGAAGCTTTCTTT

D gene: TRBD1
clone size: .
J gene: TRBJ2-7
V gene: TRBV10-3
CDR3 protein: CAISESRDRGDEQYF
CDR3 DNA: TGTGCCATCAGTGAGTCAAGGGACAGGGGGGACGAGCAGTACTTC

D gene: TRBD1
clone size: few
J gene: TRBJ1-2
V gene: TRBV5-4
CDR3 protein: CASSLAGTGAYGYTF
CDR3 DNA: TGTGCCAGCAGCTTGGCCGGGACAGGGGCCTATGGCTACACCTTC

D gene: TRBD2
clone size: .
J gene: TRBJ2-7
V gene: TRBV28
CDR3 protein: CASSYLISQLAGPSYEQYF
CDR3 DNA: TGTGCCAGCAGTTACCTCATCTCACAACTAGCGGGCCCATCCTACGAGCAGTACTTC

D gene: TRBD1
clone size: .
J gene: TRBJ1-1
V gene: TRBV19
CDR3 protein: CASSMTGSDTEAFF
CDR3 DNA: TGTGCCAGTAGTATGACAGGGAGCGACACTGAAGCTTTCTTT

D gene: .
clone size: .
J gene: TRBJ2-7
V gene: TRBV5-1
CDR3 protein: CASSPGQGGYEQYF
CDR3 DNA: TGCGCCAGCAGCCCCGGACAGGGAGGGTACGAGCAGTACTTC

D gene: TRBD2
clone size: .
J gene: TRBJ2-1
V gene: TRBV6-5
CDR3 protein: CASSFALALGNEQFF
CDR3 DNA: TGTGCCAGCAGTTTTGCACTAGCGCTGGGAAATGAGCAGTTCTTC

D gene: .
clone size: few
J gene: TRBJ2-5
V gene: TRBV7-2
CDR3 protein: CASSLRSQETQYF
CDR3 DNA: TGTGCCAGCAGCCTGCGGAGTCAAGAGACCCAGTACTTC

D gene: TRBD2
clone size: .
J gene: TRBJ2-2
V gene: TRBV5-4
CDR3 protein: CASSRGSGTTGELFF
CDR3 DNA: TGTGCCAGCAGCCGCGGGAGCGGGACCACCGGGGAGCTGTTTTTT

D gene: TRBD1
clone size: once
J gene: TRBJ2-3
V gene: TRBV15
CDR3 protein: CATSRDLGQGPDTQYF
CDR3 DNA: TGTGCCACCAGCAGAGATTTGGGACAGGGGCCAGATACGCAGTATTTT

D gene: .
clone size: .
J gene: TRBJ1-4
V gene: TRBV5-1
CDR3 protein: CASSSQDNEKLFF
CDR3 DNA: TGCGCCAGCAGCTCCCAGGATAATGAAAAACTGTTTTTT

D gene: .
clone size: .
J gene: TRBJ2-2
V gene: TRBV27
CDR3 protein: CASTHSGKGTGELFF
CDR3 DNA: TGTGCCAGCACCCATAGCGGAAAGGGCACCGGGGAGCTGTTTTTT

D gene: TRBD1
clone size: few
J gene: TRBJ2-7
V gene: TRBV5-5
CDR3 protein: CASSLEQGVYEQYF
CDR3 DNA: TGTGCCAGCAGCTTGGAACAGGGGGTCTACGAGCAGTACTTC

D gene: TRBD2
clone size: .
J gene: TRBJ2-3
V gene: TRBV28
CDR3 protein: CASSATPKGLVIITDTQYF
CDR3 DNA: TGTGCCAGCAGTGCCACGCCCAAGGGACTAGTCATAATCACAGATACGCAGTATTTT

D gene: .
clone size: .
J gene: TRBJ1-1
V gene: TRBV15
CDR3 protein: CATSRPQGYSANTEAFF
CDR3 DNA: TGTGCCACCAGCAGACCCCAGGGGTACAGTGCGAACACTGAAGCTTTCTTT

D gene: .
clone size: .
J gene: TRBJ2-7
V gene: TRBV27
CDR3 protein: CASSRYLQGSYEQYF
CDR3 DNA: TGTGCCAGCAGTCGCTACTTACAGGGATCCTACGAGCAGTACTTC

D gene: .
clone size: .
J gene: TRBJ2-5
V gene: TRBV5-6
CDR3 protein: CASSSSTGTQYF
CDR3 DNA: TGTGCCAGCAGCTCCTCTACCGGGACCCAGTACTTC

D gene: .
clone size: .
J gene: TRBJ2-7
V gene: TRBV5-6
CDR3 protein: CASSVDRFTYEQYF
CDR3 DNA: TGTGCCAGCAGCGTGGACAGATTTACCTACGAGCAGTACTTC

D gene: .
clone size: .
J gene: TRBJ2-6
V gene: TRBV5-1
CDR3 protein: CASSSSHGGAGANVLTF
CDR3 DNA: TGCGCCAGCAGCTCAAGCCACGGAGGAGCTGGGGCCAACGTCCTGACTTTC

D gene: .
clone size: .
J gene: TRBJ1-3
V gene: TRBV5-4
CDR3 protein: CASSSRFSGNTIYF
CDR3 DNA: TGTGCCAGCAGCTCGAGGTTCTCAGGAAACACCATATATTTT